Shown below are 20 T cell receptor beta chains from a single sample sequenced in a study of T cell responses to AZD1222 COVID-19 vaccine. The data were produced by immunoSEQ multiplex PCR, yet TCRdb's version contains in-frame clones alone and is incomplete. This table has some 97,000 clones, about 90% appearing once. The specimen was peripheral blood, collected on day 0 of AZD1222 vaccination. The receptors were sampled from an adult in good health.

This rearrangement joins TRBV7-8 to TRBJ1-3, with D unclear. This CDR3 has 13 residues. Trimming removed 5 bases from V and 4 bases from J, with 9 bases in between. Germline CDR1 SGHVS, CDR2 FQNEAQ. The CDR3 loop reads CASSRGWGNTIYF. In nucleotides, the CDR3 is TGTGCCAGCAGCCGGGGATGGGGAAACACCATATATTTT.

This clone was detected only once. An end of the junction differs from the germline gene, which may be a read error. CDR3 residues: CASTQGGRVDYGYTF. The DNA for the CDR3 is TGTGCCAGCACCCAAGGTGGCAGGGTCGACTATGGCTACACCTTC. This rearrangement joins TRBV3-1 (or the pseudogene TRBV3-2) to TRBJ1-2; possibly TRBD1 for D (5 bases). Germline CDR1 and CDR2: LGHDT and YNNKEL (reference sequence). The CDR3 spans 15 residues.

As to this clone: At the DNA level, this CDR3 is encoded by other sequences in the same sample as well. This chain links TRBV18 with TRBJ2-5; no firm D call. V was pared by 0 bases and J by 5 bases, with 4 bases between. The CDR3 runs 12 residues. In germline, CDR1 is KGHSH, CDR2 LQKENI. CDR3 amino acids: CASSPPGETQYF. The CDR3 nucleotides are TGTGCCAGCTCACCACCGGGGGAGACCCAGTACTTC.

The chain employs TRBV5-1 and TRBJ1-1; 7 nucleotides line up with TRBD1. CDR3 size: 13 residues. V lost 6 bases and J lost 1; bases outside the gene matches: 3. Germline V gene data show CDR1 as SGHRS and CDR2 as YFSETQ. The CDR3, as DNA: TGCGCCAGCACGGGACAGCAGAACACTGAAGCTTTCTTT. It yields the protein CASTGQQNTEAFF.

This chain uses TRBV19 with TRBJ1-5; 9 positions agree with TRBD1. CDR1 is LNHDA, CDR2 SQIVND, per germline (reference sequence). V gave up 10 bases and J gave up 2 bases; unmatched junction bases: 9. CDR3 size: 15 residues. The CDR3 DNA reads as TGTGCCATCACCCTACAGGGGGCGGGCAATCAGCCCCAGCATTTT. It yields the protein CAITLQGAGNQPQHF.

The CDR3 sequence: CATKERQTTGELFF. The CDR3 nucleotides read TGTGCCACAAAGGAGAGGCAAACCACCGGGGAGCTGTTTTTT. The rearrangement joins TRBV19 to TRBJ2-2; D is unclear. V lost 10 bases and J lost 4, with 16 bases in between. The CDR3 is 14 residues long. Germline-derived CDR1 and CDR2 are LNHDA and SQIVND (reference sequence).

V and J are TRBV15 and TRBJ1-5; TRBD1 aligns across 8 bases. CDR3 length equals 15 residues. The V gene's germline CDR1 is LNHNV and CDR2 YYDKDF (reference sequence). With V trimmed by 0 bases and J by 7 bases, 5 bases remained unmatched. Written as DNA, the CDR3 is TGTGCCACCAGCAGAGATCCAGGGGGCGTACAGCCCCAGCATTTT. This gives the protein CATSRDPGGVQPQHF.

This chain connects TRBV5-1 to TRBJ2-1; 10 bases fit TRBD2. V gave up 3 bases and J gave up 1 base; unmatched junction bases: 7. This CDR3 comprises 17 residues. Germline-derived CDR1 and CDR2 are SGHRS and YFSETQ. The CDR3 here is CASSWPPSGSSYNEQFF. The CDR3 nucleotides are TGCGCCAGCAGCTGGCCCCCTAGCGGGAGTTCCTACAATGAGCAGTTCTTC.

The chain employs TRBV6-6 and TRBJ1-5; 10 bases are shared with TRBD1. Germline loops: CDR1 MNHNY, CDR2 SVGAGI (reference sequence). Trimming cost V 6 bases and J 4 bases; bases outside gene matches: 6. This CDR3 comprises 15 residues. The CDR3: CASRGQGVVNQPQHF. CDR3 in DNA: TGTGCCAGCAGAGGACAGGGGGTAGTAAATCAGCCCCAGCATTTT.

The CDR3 DNA reads as TGTGCCAGCAGCTTCCAGGGGGGCACTGAAGCTTTCTTT. Residues: CASSFQGGTEAFF. V and J are TRBV5-5 and TRBJ1-1; 7 positions agree with TRBD1. V lost 2 bases, J lost 4 bases, and 2 bases stayed unmatched. The CDR3 length is 13 residues. The germline V gene has CDR1 SGHKS and CDR2 YYEKEE (reference sequence).

The sample holds one count of this clone. The CDR3 DNA follows: TGTGCCAGTAGTATAGGACTAGTCTACAATGAGCAGTTCTTC. It translates to CASSIGLVYNEQFF. The chain has TRBV19 and TRBJ2-1, with D tentatively TRBD2 (6 bases). Germline V lookup: CDR1 LNHDA, CDR2 SQIVND (reference sequence). The CDR3 runs to 14 residues. The V gene lost 1 base and the J gene lost 3 bases, with 7 bases spanning the gap.

On this clone itself: Mismatch with germline at one junction end may stem from a read error. The chain employs TRBV5-1 and TRBJ1-2; no reliable D call. Per germline, CDR1 SGHRS and CDR2 YFSETQ. The length of the CDR3 is 13 residues. Written as DNA, the CDR3 is TGCGCCAGCAGCTTAGTTGGAGGAGCCGAATGGGGCTTC. It translates to CASSLVGGAEWGF.

The chain uses TRBV7-9 and TRBJ1-2, with TRBD1 as a possible D gene (6 bases). The CDR3 has 15 amino acids. V gave up 5 bases and J gave up 0 bases, with 13 bases separating them. Germline CDR1 reads SEHNR; CDR2 reads FQNEAQ (reference sequence). CDR3 in DNA: TGTGCCAGCAGCCCCGGCTGGGGGCCTAACTATGGCTACACCTTC. Amino acids: CASSPGWGPNYGYTF.

The V and J genes are TRBV15 and TRBJ2-1; possible D gene TRBD2, 6 bases. The ends were cut back, 0 bases at V and 16 bases at J, with 13 bases in the middle. Germline CDR1 and CDR2: LNHNV and YYDKDF (reference sequence). The CDR3 is 12 amino acids. The DNA of the CDR3 is TGTGCCACCAGCAGAGAGGGGGGAGAAGGTTTCTTC. Its protein product is CATSREGGEGFF.

The genes are TRBV6-5 and TRBJ2-1; D is possibly TRBD1 (6 bases). CDR1 and CDR2 from the germline V gene are MNHEY and SVGAGI. V was shortened by 1 base and J by 15 bases, with 13 bases between the two germline ends. CDR3 length: 12 residues. This CDR3 is CASSYFRGHTFF. The CDR3 bases are TGTGCCAGCAGTTACTTCAGGGGACACACGTTCTTC.

The chain links TRBV5-1 to TRBJ2-1; 10 bases align to TRBD2. Germline lookup yields CDR1 SGHRS and CDR2 YFSETQ. The CDR3 covers 17 residues. J was trimmed by 1 base and V by 0 bases; bases with no gene match: 4. The chain's CDR3 is CASSLGLAGLSYNEQFF. CDR3 nucleotides: TGCGCCAGCAGCTTGGGACTAGCGGGCCTATCCTACAATGAGCAGTTCTTC.

The V and J genes are TRBV5-6 and TRBJ1-2; no clear D gene. CDR3 length: 11 residues. With 4 bases removed from V and 10 bases from J, the gap between germline ends came to 11 bases. The germline V gene encodes CDR1 SGHDT and CDR2 YYEEEE. The CDR3 DNA is TGTGCCAGCAGCGGGGATCAGATCTACACCTTC. Its translation is CASSGDQIYTF.

The rearrangement links TRBV9 to TRBJ1-3; possibly TRBD1 for D (6 bases). V dropped 0 bases and J dropped 5 bases, with 12 bases sitting between them. This CDR3 has 15 residues. Germline lookup yields CDR1 SGDLS and CDR2 YYNGEE. The DNA for the CDR3 is TGTGCCAGCAGCGTAGCTGGCAGGGGACGAAACACCATATATTTT. Amino acid sequence: CASSVAGRGRNTIYF.

The chain carries TRBV14 and TRBJ1-4, with 8 bases lining up with TRBD1. The CDR3 spans 19 residues. The junction had 17 bases not matched to a gene; V was cut back by 0 bases and J by 8 bases. In germline, CDR1 is SGHDN, CDR2 FVKESK. CDR3 coding DNA: TGTGCCAGCAGCCAAGATCAAGGCCTAAGGACAGGGTATGGGGAAAAACTGTTTTTT. The encoded protein is CASSQDQGLRTGYGEKLFF.

This clone was recorded only once. The V and J genes are TRBV28 and TRBJ1-2; no clear D. There are 12 residues in the CDR3. Trimming took off 3 bases at V and 6 bases at J, with 8 bases between the two ends. Germline-derived CDR1 and CDR2 are MDHEN and SYDVKM. CDR3 DNA: TGTGCCAGCAGTTTGCCCGATCATGGCTACACCTTC. Amino acid sequence: CASSLPDHGYTF.